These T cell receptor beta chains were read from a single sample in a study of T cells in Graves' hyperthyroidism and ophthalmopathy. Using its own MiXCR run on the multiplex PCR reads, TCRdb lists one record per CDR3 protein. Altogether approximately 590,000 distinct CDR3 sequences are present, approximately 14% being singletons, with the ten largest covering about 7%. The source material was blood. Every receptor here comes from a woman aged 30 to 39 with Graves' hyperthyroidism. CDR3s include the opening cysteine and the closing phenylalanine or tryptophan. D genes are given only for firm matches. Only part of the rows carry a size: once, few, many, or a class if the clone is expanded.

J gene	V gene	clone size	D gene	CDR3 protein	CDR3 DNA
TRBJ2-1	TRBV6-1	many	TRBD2	CASSSEGLAGAGEQFF	TGTGCCAGCAGTTCCGAGGGACTAGCGGGAGCGGGTGAGCAGTTCTTC
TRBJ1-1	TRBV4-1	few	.	CASSQVTGMNTEAFF	TGCGCCAGCAGCCAAGTCACGGGAATGAACACTGAAGCTTTCTTT
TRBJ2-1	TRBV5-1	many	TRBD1	CASSRQGAIDEQFF	TGCGCCAGCAGCCGACAGGGGGCAATCGATGAGCAGTTCTTC
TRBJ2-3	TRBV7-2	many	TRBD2	CASRPGTSGHTDTQYF	TGTGCCAGCAGACCCGGGACTAGCGGCCACACAGATACGCAGTATTTT
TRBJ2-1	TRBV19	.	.	CASSISLRNIHNEQFF	TGTGCCAGTAGTATCTCTCTCCGCAATATCCACAATGAGCAGTTCTTC
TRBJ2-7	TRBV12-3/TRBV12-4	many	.	CASSLAAYEQYF	TGCGCCAGCAGCTTGGCAGCCTACGAGCAGTACTTC
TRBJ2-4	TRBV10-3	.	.	CAIPGTPLNIQYF	TGTGCCATCCCCGGGACACCCTTGAACATTCAGTACTTC
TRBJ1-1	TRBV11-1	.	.	CASSPTEGKAFF	TGCGCCAGCAGCCCCACGGAGGGAAAAGCTTTCTTT
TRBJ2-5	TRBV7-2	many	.	CASSFTRETQYF	TGTGCCAGCAGCTTCACTAGGGAGACCCAGTACTTC
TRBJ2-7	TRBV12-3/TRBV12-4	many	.	CASSPLASPSIGEQYF	TGTGCCAGCAGTCCCCTCGCGAGTCCCTCCATCGGCGAGCAGTACTTC
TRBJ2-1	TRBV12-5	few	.	CASARGANEQFF	TGTGCTAGTGCACGGGGAGCTAATGAGCAGTTCTTC
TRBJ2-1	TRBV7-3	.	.	CASSPNRGMGNEQFF	TGTGCCAGCAGCCCCAACCGCGGGATGGGAAATGAGCAGTTCTTC
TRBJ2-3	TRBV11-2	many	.	CASAFGQYTDTQYF	TGTGCCAGCGCTTTCGGACAGTACACAGATACGCAGTATTTT
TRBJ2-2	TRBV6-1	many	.	CASSFTTVANTGELFF	TGTGCCAGCAGTTTCACGACAGTCGCGAACACCGGGGAGCTGTTTTTT
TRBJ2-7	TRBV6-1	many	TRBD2	CASSPREGVSYEQYF	TGTGCCAGCAGTCCTCGGGAGGGCGTCTCCTACGAGCAGTACTTC
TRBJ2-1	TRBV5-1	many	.	CASSVGETANNEQFF	TGCGCCAGCAGCGTGGGGGAAACGGCGAACAATGAGCAGTTCTTC
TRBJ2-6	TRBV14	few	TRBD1	CASSQVDRAGANVLTF	TGTGCCAGCAGCCAAGTTGACAGGGCTGGGGCCAACGTCCTGACTTTC